The rows below give T cell receptor beta chains drawn from one sample of a study of CD8 T cells in ankylosing spondylitis. Each CDR3 protein gets one entry after TCRdb re-called the 5' RACE reads with MiXCR. The data contain roughly 230,000 distinct CDR3 sequences, 18% of them seen just once; the ten biggest clones take up about a third. The specimen sequenced was blood, either unsorted or a sorted T cell fraction (not recorded which). These receptor sequences come from a male donor with ankylosing spondylitis or in good health (not recorded which). CDR3s leave out the opening cysteine and the closing phenylalanine or tryptophan.

j_call,v_call,cdr3_aa
TRBJ2-5,TRBV29-1,SVEEGEGQETQY
TRBJ2-5,TRBV27,ASSWTSGRKETQY
TRBJ1-1,TRBV5-1,ASSLTQGADTEAF
TRBJ1-2,TRBV6-1,ASRPRDRAISGLYGYT
TRBJ2-3,TRBV9,ASSVVLTDTQY
TRBJ2-7,TRBV12-3/TRBV12-4,ASSWASGDYEQY
TRBJ2-3,TRBV4-2,ASSQDLERDTQY
TRBJ2-7,TRBV27,ASVDGRTYEQY
TRBJ1-1,TRBV18,ASLPPGNTEAF
TRBJ2-1,TRBV4-1,ASSQGLAYNEQF
TRBJ2-7,TRBV7-9,ASSSEYEQY
TRBJ2-7,TRBV27,ASSLSPGMVGYEQY
TRBJ2-1,TRBV5-8,ASRSRQGLYNEQF
TRBJ2-7,TRBV5-1,ASSPLTSTGTEQY
TRBJ2-6,TRBV18,ASSSPGANVLT
TRBJ2-7,TRBV4-1,ASSQALAGSYEQY
TRBJ2-5,TRBV7-6,ASSPSHLVGETQY
TRBJ1-2,TRBV28,ASSRPGKGGYT
TRBJ2-1,TRBV6-5,ASSYDRLYNEQF
TRBJ1-1,TRBV3-1,ASSQDWTNSEAF
TRBJ1-2,TRBV5-6,ASSLAVGGYT
TRBJ1-1,TRBV4-1,ASSPTSGWTEAF
TRBJ1-1,TRBV12-3/TRBV12-4,ASSAHLTGDNWEAF
TRBJ1-4,TRBV27,ASTKSPGAALY
TRBJ2-3,TRBV12-3/TRBV12-4,ASSLSPSTTDTQY
TRBJ2-7,TRBV7-2,ASSYGHTYEQY
TRBJ2-5,TRBV6-2/TRBV6-3,ASSYVAGVMETQY
TRBJ2-7,TRBV6-2/TRBV6-3,ASSPLGGNGYEQY
TRBJ2-7,TRBV20-1,SAPTGTGDHEQY
TRBJ2-1,TRBV30,AWGIAGAHEQF
TRBJ2-3,TRBV6-5,ASSYYSASTDTQY
TRBJ2-5,TRBV7-7,ASSLYSGETQY
TRBJ2-2,TRBV7-9,ASNTGTSGANTGELF
TRBJ1-6,TRBV7-9,TSSQGAGDSPLH
TRBJ2-3,TRBV12-3/TRBV12-4,ASTRGVNTDTQY
TRBJ2-7,TRBV12-3/TRBV12-4,ASSFSAGGSEQY
TRBJ2-5,TRBV29-1,SVLSAQETQY
TRBJ2-7,TRBV29-1,SVEPGAPYEQY
TRBJ2-7,TRBV29-1,SVETDLKYEQY
TRBJ2-2,TRBV12-3/TRBV12-4,ASRPEGGHTGELF
TRBJ2-3,TRBV12-3/TRBV12-4,ASSPHVRDRESTDTQY
TRBJ2-1,TRBV27,ASSLSIIAAYNEQF
TRBJ1-1,TRBV4-1,ASSHPLGGVHTEAF
TRBJ2-7,TRBV6-5,ASSDRGYEQY
TRBJ2-2,TRBV6-1,ASSWTESFTGELF
TRBJ2-7,TRBV4-1,ASSQDPAAAYEQY
TRBJ2-3,TRBV29-1,SVELGLAGYLTSTDTQY
TRBJ1-1,TRBV4-1,ASSQRTNTNTEAF